Detailed here is one T cell receptor (beta chain). Authors' data handling: Reference gene primer amplification gave nucleated cell count estimates. Only in-frame clones appear in the TCRdb table, and some are missing; sequencing was by immunoSEQ multiplex PCR. For V, J and clone size, that table is used; D and trimming come from the DNA. The data show a few hundred thousand clones, roughly 84% seen once. The source of the sample is a study of blood T cell repertoires in COVID-19. This CDR3 comprises 15 residues. V lost 0 bases, J lost 0 bases, and 0 bases stayed unmatched. Germline CDR1 is MNHNY and CDR2 is SVGAGI (reference sequence).

The sample comprised peripheral blood. The clonotype was recovered from a human donor in a cohort sampled during active COVID-19. The rearrangement uses TRBV6-6 and TRBJ2-3, with 7 bases identical to TRBD1. The CDR3 loop is CASSYSRGSTDTQYF. CDR3 coding DNA: TGTGCCAGCAGTTACTCCAGGGGGAGCACAGATACGCAGTATTTT.